The present TCR beta chain was sequenced within a study of beta chain features in type 1 diabetes. What was sequenced were expressed TCRB transcripts, since all of the isolated RNA had been reverse transcribed. Average reads for naive, central memory and regulatory T cell samples were about 3.57 million. The method was immunoSEQ multiplex PCR; TCRdb's version includes in-frame clones alone and lacks a portion of them. The sample yields 150,000 to 200,000 clones, 6.5% to 9.5% seen once. This clone was detected ten times or more. The target antigen is unknown. CDR1 is SGHTA and CDR2 is FQGNSA in the germline V gene. V was pared by 5 bases and J by 4 bases, with 4 bases of the junction left unmatched. CDR3 size: 13 residues. Overall study findings and caveats: Shorter TCRB CDR3s, moderately but significantly so, marked every one of the four CD4+ subsets in Type 1 diabetes patients.

All of the sorted populations showed purity greater than 95%. The TCR originated in a woman between 40 and 55 years old with type 1 diabetes. Input material: central memory CD4+ T cells from blood. The chain links TRBV7-2 to TRBJ1-1; 7 bases map to TRBD1. The CDR3 sequence is CASSETGTTEAFF. The CDR3 nucleotides are TGTGCCAGCAGCGAGACAGGGACCACTGAAGCTTTCTTT.